Described below is a single TCR beta chain sequence and its context. The antigen is not known. One junction end does not reproduce the germline sequence, and a read error may be involved. The data originate from a study of shared clonotypes between healthy human individuals. At the level of the study: The donor group consisted of a couple of women and three men, aged 18 to 49.

The study, taken as a whole, reports: The diversity represented, both genetic and in exposure history, was limited by few donors. How much donors shared clonotypes was expected to be affected by sequencing depth.

The data were produced by immunoSEQ multiplex PCR, yet TCRdb's version contains in-frame clones alone and is incomplete. The sample has some 2 million clones, about 95% seen once. Germline V CDR1 and CDR2: SQVTM, ANQGSEA. The CDR3 is 8 amino acids. CD45RO-negative, CCR7-selected cells formed the naive CD8 fraction, which excluded terminally differentiated effector memory CD45RA+ cells. This TCR derives from a man between 18 and 29 years old in good health. This chain joins TRBV29-1 and TRBJ2-3; D possibly corresponds to TRBD2 (7 bases). Sample: naive CD8+ T cells sorted from blood. CDR3 sequence (DNA): TGCAGCGTTGGCGGGGGCCTTTTT. This codes for CSVGGGLF.